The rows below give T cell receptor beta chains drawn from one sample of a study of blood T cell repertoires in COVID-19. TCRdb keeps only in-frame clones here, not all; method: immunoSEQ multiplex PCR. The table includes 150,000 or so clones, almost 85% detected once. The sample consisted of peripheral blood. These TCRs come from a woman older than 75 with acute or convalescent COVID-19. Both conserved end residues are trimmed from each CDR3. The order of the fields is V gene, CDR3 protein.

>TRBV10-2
ASSGDFGYT
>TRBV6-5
ASSRQVRSTEAF
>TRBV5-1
ASSKAGFNVGYQETQY
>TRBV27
ASSLWGAGGPPYEQY
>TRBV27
ASSLIHGELF
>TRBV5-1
ASSPGLNTEAF
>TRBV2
ASSEGTGRAGYT
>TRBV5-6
ASSLGLEQY
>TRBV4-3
ASSPGDRPSTDTQY
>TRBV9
ASSKRGTALNEQF
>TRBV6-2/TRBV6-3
ASSYGWEPGANVLT
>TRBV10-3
ATRREGRNEQF
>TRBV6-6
ASSGRDSSYEQY
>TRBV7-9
ASSLAGSGRASYEQY
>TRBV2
ASSPTDRSNYGYT
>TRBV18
ASSPGQGNEQY
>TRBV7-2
ASSLNTGGNTIY
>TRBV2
ASGGQSGANVLT
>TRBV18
ASSLPGTSKSYEQY
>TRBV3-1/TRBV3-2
ASSQRTSGSRETQY
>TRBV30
AWSEDLDSPLH
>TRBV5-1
ASQTGSTDTQY
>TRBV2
ASSPGTGGAADTQY
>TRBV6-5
ASSYSTGDGYT
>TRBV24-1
ATSDAGSGPSSYNEQF
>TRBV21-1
ASSKGGASGKGSYNEQF
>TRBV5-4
ASSITGGGSPLH
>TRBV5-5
ASSLGQGLYEQY
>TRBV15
ATSRSHTGVGETQY
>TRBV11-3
ASSFGTDEAF
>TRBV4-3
ASSQDPNSGNTIY
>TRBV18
ASSPSSGTLGEQF
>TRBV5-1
ASSQLTGMGGYT
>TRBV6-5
ASTSDDSTEKLF
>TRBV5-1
ASSREAEAF
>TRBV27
ASTESFSGLQETQY
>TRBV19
ASSIISSGSSEQY
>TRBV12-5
ASLTGGETEAF
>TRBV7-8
ASSFPASGGYNEQF
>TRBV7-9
ASSPVGHSGYVNEQF
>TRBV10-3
AISAGLAGVTDTQY
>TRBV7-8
ASSRTAQETQY
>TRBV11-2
ASSLGAGSYEQY
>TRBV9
ASSAHTGGTEAF
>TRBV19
ASSSQRSTEAF